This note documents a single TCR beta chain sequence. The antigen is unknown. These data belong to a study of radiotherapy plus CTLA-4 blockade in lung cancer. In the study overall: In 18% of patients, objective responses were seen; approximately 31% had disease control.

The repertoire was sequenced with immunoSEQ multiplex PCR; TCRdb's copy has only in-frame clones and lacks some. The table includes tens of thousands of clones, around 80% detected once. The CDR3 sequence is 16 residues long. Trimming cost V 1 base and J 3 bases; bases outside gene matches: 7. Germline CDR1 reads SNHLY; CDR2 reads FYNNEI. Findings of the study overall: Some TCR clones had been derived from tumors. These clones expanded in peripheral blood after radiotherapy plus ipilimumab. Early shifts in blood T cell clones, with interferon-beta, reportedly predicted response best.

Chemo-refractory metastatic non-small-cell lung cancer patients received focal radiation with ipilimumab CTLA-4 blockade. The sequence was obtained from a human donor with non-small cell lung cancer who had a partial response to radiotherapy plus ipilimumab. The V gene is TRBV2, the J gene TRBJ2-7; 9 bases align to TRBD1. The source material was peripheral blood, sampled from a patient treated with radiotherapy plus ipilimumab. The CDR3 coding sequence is TGTGCCAGCAGTGAAGGTTGGGGACAGGGAGACTACGAGCAGTACTTC. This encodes CASSEGWGQGDYEQYF.